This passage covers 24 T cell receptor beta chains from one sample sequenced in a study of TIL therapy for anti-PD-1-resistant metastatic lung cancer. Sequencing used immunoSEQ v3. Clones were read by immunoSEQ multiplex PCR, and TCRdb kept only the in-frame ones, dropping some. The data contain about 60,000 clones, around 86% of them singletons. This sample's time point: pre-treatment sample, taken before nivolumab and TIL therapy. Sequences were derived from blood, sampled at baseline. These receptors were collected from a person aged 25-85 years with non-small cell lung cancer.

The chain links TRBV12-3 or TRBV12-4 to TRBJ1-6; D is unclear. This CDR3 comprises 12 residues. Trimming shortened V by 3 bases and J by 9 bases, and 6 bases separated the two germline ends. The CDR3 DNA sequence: TGTGCCAGCAGTTTGGGGTCTTCACCCCTCCACTTT. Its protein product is CASSLGSSPLHF.

The chain's CDR3 is CASRPPLEPGQGVAGELFF. As DNA, the CDR3 is TGTGCCAGCAGGCCTCCGCTCGAGCCAGGACAGGGGGTCGCCGGGGAGCTGTTTTTT. This chain joins TRBV7-9 and TRBJ2-2; 10 nucleotides agree with TRBD1. V was clipped by 6 bases and J by 6 bases; unmatched bases: 19. This CDR3 region has 19 residues. CDR1 and CDR2 from the germline V gene are SEHNR and FQNEAQ (reference sequence).

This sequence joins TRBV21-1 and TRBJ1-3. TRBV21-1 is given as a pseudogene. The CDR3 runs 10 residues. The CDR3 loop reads CAADGHTIYF. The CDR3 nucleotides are TGTGCCGCTGATGGTCACACCATATATTTT.

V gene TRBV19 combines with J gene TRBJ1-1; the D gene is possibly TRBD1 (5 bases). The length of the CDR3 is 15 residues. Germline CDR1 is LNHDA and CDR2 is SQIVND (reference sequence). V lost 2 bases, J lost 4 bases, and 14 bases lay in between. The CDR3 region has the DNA TGTGCCAGTAGTATACTGGTTTCGGGGGGCACTGAAGCTTTCTTT. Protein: CASSILVSGGTEAFF.

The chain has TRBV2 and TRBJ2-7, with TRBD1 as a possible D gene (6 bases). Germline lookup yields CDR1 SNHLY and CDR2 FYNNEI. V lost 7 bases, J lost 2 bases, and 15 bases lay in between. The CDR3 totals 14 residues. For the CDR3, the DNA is TGTGCCAGCATAGAGACAGGTTTTACCTACGAGCAGTACTTC. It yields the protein CASIETGFTYEQYF.

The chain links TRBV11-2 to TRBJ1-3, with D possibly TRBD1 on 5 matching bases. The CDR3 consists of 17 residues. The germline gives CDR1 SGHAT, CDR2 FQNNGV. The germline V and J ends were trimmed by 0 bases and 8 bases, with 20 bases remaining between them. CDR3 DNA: TGTGCCAGCAGCTTAGATTTTGATCGGGCAGGGACGGACACCATATATTTT. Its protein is CASSLDFDRAGTDTIYF.

The CDR3, as DNA: TGTGCCAGCAGTCTACAGACAGGGTTCTACGAGCAGTACTTC. Amino acid sequence: CASSLQTGFYEQYF. V usage is TRBV6-5 and J usage is TRBJ2-7; 7 bases line up with TRBD1. CDR1 and CDR2 (germline): MNHEY, SVGAGI. The CDR3 totals 14 residues. V trimming: 5 bases; J trimming: 3 bases; junction bases outside the gene matches: 7.

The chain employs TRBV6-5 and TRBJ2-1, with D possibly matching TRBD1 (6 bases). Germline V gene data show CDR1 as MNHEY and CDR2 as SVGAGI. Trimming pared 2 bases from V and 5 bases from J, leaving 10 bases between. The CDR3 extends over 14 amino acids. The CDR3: CASSYKAGDNEQFF. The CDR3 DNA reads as TGTGCCAGCAGTTACAAGGCAGGGGACAATGAGCAGTTCTTC.

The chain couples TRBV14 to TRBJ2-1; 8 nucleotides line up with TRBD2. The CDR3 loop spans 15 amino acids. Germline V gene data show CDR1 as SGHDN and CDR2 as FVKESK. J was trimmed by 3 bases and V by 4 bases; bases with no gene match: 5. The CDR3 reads CASSRQRGYYNEQFF. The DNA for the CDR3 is TGTGCCAGCAGCCGGCAGCGGGGGTACTACAATGAGCAGTTCTTC. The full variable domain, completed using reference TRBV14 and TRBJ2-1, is EAGVTQFPSHSVIEKGQTVTLRCDPISGHDNLYWYRRVMGKEIKFLLHFVKESKQDESGMPNNRFLAERTGGTYSTLKVQPAELEDSGVYFCASSRQRGYYNEQFFGPGTRLTVL.

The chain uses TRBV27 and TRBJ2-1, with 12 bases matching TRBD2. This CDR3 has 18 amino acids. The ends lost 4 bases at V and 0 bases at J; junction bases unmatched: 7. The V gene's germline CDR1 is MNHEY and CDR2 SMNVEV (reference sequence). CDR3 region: CASSSRLAGDLSYNEQFF. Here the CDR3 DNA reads TGTGCCAGCAGTTCCCGACTAGCGGGAGATCTCTCCTACAATGAGCAGTTCTTC.

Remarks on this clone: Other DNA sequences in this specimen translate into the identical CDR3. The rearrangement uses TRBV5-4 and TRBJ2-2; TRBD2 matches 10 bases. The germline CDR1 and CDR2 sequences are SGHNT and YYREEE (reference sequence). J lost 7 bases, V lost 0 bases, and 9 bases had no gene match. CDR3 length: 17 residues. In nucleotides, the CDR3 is TGTGCCAGCAGCTTGGAGGCTAGCGGGAGTCGGAGCGGGGAGCTGTTTTTT. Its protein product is CASSLEASGSRSGELFF.

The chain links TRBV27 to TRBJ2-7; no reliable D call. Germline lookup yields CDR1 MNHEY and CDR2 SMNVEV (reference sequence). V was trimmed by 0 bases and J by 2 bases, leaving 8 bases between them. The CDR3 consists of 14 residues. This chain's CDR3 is CASSLSRVAYEQYF. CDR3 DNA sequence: TGTGCCAGCAGTTTATCAAGGGTTGCCTACGAGCAGTACTTC.

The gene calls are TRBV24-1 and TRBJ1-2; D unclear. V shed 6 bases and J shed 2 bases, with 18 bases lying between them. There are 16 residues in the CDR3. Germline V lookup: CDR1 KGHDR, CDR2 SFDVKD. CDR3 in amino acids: CATSTARRGPNYGYTF. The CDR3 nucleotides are TGTGCCACCAGTACTGCCCGAAGAGGGCCCAACTATGGCTACACCTTC.

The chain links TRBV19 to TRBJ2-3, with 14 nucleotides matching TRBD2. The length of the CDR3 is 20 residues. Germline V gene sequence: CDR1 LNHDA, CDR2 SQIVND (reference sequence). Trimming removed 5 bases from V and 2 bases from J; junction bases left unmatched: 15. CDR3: CASSWGRTSGRNSYTDTQYF. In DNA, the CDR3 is TGTGCCAGTAGTTGGGGAAGGACTAGCGGGAGGAATTCTTACACAGATACGCAGTATTTT.

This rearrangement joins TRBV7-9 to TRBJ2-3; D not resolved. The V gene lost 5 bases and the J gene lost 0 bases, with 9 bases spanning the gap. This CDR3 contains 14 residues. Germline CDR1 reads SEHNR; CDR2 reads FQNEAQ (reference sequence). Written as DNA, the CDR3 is TGTGCCAGCAGCCCCTCTGAGAGCACAGATACGCAGTATTTT. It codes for CASSPSESTDTQYF.

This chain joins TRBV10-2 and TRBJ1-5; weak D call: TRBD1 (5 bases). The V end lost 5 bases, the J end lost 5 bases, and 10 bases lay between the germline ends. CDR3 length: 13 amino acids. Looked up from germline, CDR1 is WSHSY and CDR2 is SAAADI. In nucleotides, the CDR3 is TGCGCCAGCAGTTCACAGGCGGATCAGCCCCAGCATTTT. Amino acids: CASSSQADQPQHF.

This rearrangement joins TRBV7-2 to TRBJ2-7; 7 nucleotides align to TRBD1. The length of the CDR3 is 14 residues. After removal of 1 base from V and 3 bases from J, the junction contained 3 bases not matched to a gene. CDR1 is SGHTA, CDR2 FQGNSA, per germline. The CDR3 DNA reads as TGTGCCAGCAGCTTAGGGACAGGAGTCTACGAGCAGTACTTC. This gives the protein CASSLGTGVYEQYF.

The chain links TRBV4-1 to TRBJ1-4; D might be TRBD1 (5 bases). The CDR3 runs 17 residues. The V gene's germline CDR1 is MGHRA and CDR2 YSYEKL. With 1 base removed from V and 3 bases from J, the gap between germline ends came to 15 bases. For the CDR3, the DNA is TGCGCCAGCAGCCAAGTTGCAGGGATTATGCCTAATGAAAAACTGTTTTTT. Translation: CASSQVAGIMPNEKLFF.

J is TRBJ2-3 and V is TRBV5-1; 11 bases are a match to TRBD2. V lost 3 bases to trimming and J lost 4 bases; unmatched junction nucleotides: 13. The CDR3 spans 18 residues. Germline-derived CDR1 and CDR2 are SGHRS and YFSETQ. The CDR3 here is CASSYRLAGLLAADTQYF. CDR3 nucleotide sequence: TGCGCCAGCAGCTACCGACTAGCGGGGCTCCTAGCCGCAGATACGCAGTATTTT.

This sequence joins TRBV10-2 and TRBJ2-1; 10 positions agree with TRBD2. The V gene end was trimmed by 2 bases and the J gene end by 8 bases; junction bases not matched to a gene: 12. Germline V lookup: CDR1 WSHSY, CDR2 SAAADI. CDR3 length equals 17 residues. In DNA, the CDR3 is TGCGCCAGCAGTGAGCCCCAACTAGCGGGGATGTCCGATGAGCAGTTCTTC. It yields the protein CASSEPQLAGMSDEQFF.

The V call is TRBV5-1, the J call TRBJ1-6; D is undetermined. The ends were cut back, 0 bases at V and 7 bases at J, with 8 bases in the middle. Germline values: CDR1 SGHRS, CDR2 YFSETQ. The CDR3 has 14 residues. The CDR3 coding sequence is TGCGCCAGCAGCTTGGAACCAACCAATTCACCCCTCCACTTT. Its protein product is CASSLEPTNSPLHF.

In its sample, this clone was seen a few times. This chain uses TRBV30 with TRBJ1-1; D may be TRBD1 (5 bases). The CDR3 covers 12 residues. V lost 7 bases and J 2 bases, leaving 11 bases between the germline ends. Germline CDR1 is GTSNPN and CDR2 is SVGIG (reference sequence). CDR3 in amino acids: CAFARGNTEAFF. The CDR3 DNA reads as TGTGCCTTTGCAAGGGGAAACACTGAAGCTTTCTTT.

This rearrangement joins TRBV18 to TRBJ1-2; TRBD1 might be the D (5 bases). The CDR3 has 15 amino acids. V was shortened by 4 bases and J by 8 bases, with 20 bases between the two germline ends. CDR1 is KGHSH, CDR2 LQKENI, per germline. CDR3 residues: CASSQSRDGGRGYTF. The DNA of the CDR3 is TGTGCCAGCTCACAGTCCCGGGACGGGGGACGGGGCTACACCTTC.

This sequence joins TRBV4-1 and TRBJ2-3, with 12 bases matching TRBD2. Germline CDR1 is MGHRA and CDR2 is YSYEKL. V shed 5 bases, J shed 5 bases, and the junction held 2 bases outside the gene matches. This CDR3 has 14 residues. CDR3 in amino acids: CASSTTSGGDTQYF. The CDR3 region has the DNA TGCGCCAGCAGCACGACTAGCGGGGGAGATACGCAGTATTTT.